This T cell receptor beta chain was obtained from a study of beta chain features in type 1 diabetes. The CDR3 contains 11 residues. The V gene lost 5 bases and the J gene lost 8 bases, with 7 bases spanning the gap. From germline, CDR1 is MNHNY and CDR2 SVGAGI (reference sequence). Every isolated RNA sample was fully reverse transcribed, so sequencing captured expressed TCRB transcripts. Only in-frame clones appear in the TCRdb table, and some are missing; sequencing was by immunoSEQ multiplex PCR. Here the sample spans 160,000 or so clones, approximately 12% being singletons. About this clone: The sample carries other DNA sequences with the same CDR3.

This receptor was taken from a man between 18 and 35 years old in good health. The gene calls are TRBV6-6 and TRBJ2-1; D not certain. Specimen: central memory CD4+ T cells from blood. CDR3 DNA: TGTGCCAGCAGTCGACGGGATGAGCAGTTCTTC. It encodes CASSRRDEQFF.